The 15 T cell receptor beta chains below all came from one sample that was sequenced in a study of T cells in Graves' hyperthyroidism and ophthalmopathy. The CDR3 regions of TCR beta were amplified from RNA transcripts. Initially, a first-round RT-PCR of the TCR CDR3 employed the HTBI primer set. Each CDR3 protein is one row after TCRdb ran MiXCR on the multiplex PCR reads. The data hold hundreds of thousands of distinct CDR3 sequences, with 15% to 20% observed a single time. The sequencing input was blood. The source is a woman between 35 and 50 years old with Graves' ophthalmopathy.

In this sample, this clonotype turned up a few times. The CDR3 region has the DNA TGTGCCAGCAGCAAGACCCTTAGGGGCAATCAGCCCCAGCATTTT. Translated: CASSKTLRGNQPQHF. The chain links TRBV28 to TRBJ1-5; D ambiguous. The CDR3 totals 15 residues. Germline lookup yields CDR1 MDHEN and CDR2 SYDVKM. Trimming took off 6 bases at V and 2 bases at J, with 14 bases between the two ends. Supplemented by reference TRBV28 and TRBJ1-5, the full variable domain reads DVKVTQSSRYLVKRTGEKVFLECVQDMDHENMFWYRQDPGLGLRLIYFSYDVKMKEKGDIPEGYSVSREKKERFSLILESASTNQTSMYLCASSKTLRGNQPQHFGDGTRLSIL.

This clonotype was detected only a few times. The chain joins TRBV6-1 to TRBJ1-5; 8 bases align to TRBD1. CDR1 is MNHNS and CDR2 is SASEGT in the germline V gene. The junction had 7 bases not matched to a gene; V was cut back by 6 bases and J by 3 bases. This CDR3 is 15 amino acids long. DNA for the CDR3: TGTGCCAGCAGCCACCCGACAGGGGACAATCAGCCCCAGCATTTT. Residues: CASSHPTGDNQPQHF.

This clonotype was recorded at least ten times. This chain uses TRBV27 with TRBJ2-7; D not resolved. V lost 3 bases and J lost 0, with 9 bases in between. The CDR3 loop spans 14 amino acids. Germline V gives CDR1 MNHEY, CDR2 SMNVEV (reference sequence). CDR3 in amino acids: CASSFGESSYEQYF. CDR3 DNA sequence: TGTGCCAGCAGTTTCGGAGAGAGCTCCTACGAGCAGTACTTC.

This clonotype came up many times. V gene TRBV6-1 combines with J gene TRBJ2-2; possible D gene TRBD1, 5 bases. CDR3 length: 15 amino acids. CDR1 and CDR2 (germline): MNHNS, SASEGT. The V and J ends lost 2 bases and 7 bases respectively, with 14 bases between them. CDR3 sequence: CASSEQDTLGGELFF. The DNA of the CDR3 is TGTGCCAGCAGTGAACAGGACACCCTGGGCGGGGAGCTGTTTTTT.

This chain links TRBV7-9 with TRBJ2-1, with 11 bases identical to TRBD2. Germline CDR1 SEHNR, CDR2 FQNEAQ (reference sequence). V shed 5 bases, J shed 10 bases, and the junction held 10 bases outside the gene matches. The CDR3 is made up of 15 amino acids. The CDR3: CASSHTGTSGDEQFF. CDR3 coding DNA: TGTGCCAGCAGCCATACCGGGACTAGCGGAGACGAGCAGTTCTTC.

This clonotype has a count of ten or more. The chain employs TRBV2 and TRBJ2-5; D remains ambiguous. The CDR3 totals 13 residues. Germline CDR1 reads SNHLY; CDR2 reads FYNNEI. V lost 7 bases and J 5 bases, leaving 14 bases between the germline ends. As DNA, the CDR3 is TGTGCCAGCATCCGTGGGCTCGGGGAGACCCAGTACTTC. Protein product: CASIRGLGETQYF.

This clonotype was observed a few times. The chain joins TRBV7-3 to TRBJ1-6, with D possibly matching TRBD1 (5 bases). Germline V gene sequence: CDR1 SGHTA, CDR2 FQGTGA. Trimming cost V 5 bases and J 11 bases, with 16 bases left between them. The CDR3 is 14 residues long. CDR3 loop: CASSPGSPGAPLHF. In DNA form, the CDR3 reads TGTGCCAGCAGCCCAGGGTCCCCTGGGGCACCCCTCCACTTT.

In its sample, this clonotype was seen many times. The V and J genes are TRBV20-1 and TRBJ2-7; 7 bases agree with TRBD2. Germline CDR1 and CDR2: DFQATT and SNEGSKA (reference sequence). V trimming: 3 bases; J trimming: 2 bases; junction bases outside the gene matches: 7. This CDR3 is 14 amino acids long. The CDR3 DNA follows: TGCAGTGCTAGTCGGGACGGGAGGACCTACGAGCAGTACTTC. It codes for CSASRDGRTYEQYF.

This clonotype appeared many times. The rearrangement links TRBV12-3 or TRBV12-4 to TRBJ2-1, with 11 bases that match TRBD2. The trim removed 5 bases at V and 0 bases at J, leaving 6 bases unmatched. The CDR3 totals 17 residues. The CDR3 coding sequence is TGTGCCAGCAGTGGGGGACTAGCGGTAAGCTCCTACAATGAGCAGTTCTTC. It specifies CASSGGLAVSSYNEQFF.

This clonotype showed up many times. The J gene is TRBJ2-1, the V gene TRBV11-3; 7 nucleotides line up with TRBD1. The length of the CDR3 is 15 residues. The V gene's germline CDR1 is SGHNT and CDR2 YENEEA. V was pared by 2 bases and J by 11 bases, with 12 bases of the junction left unmatched. The CDR3 protein is CASSLSRTGPPKQFF. The CDR3 DNA reads as TGTGCCAGCAGCTTAAGCCGGACAGGCCCACCCAAGCAGTTCTTC.

This chain joins TRBV7-9 and TRBJ1-4, with D unclear. Germline assignment: CDR1 SEHNR and CDR2 FQNEAQ (reference sequence). V was cut by 4 bases and J by 7 bases, with 19 bases left in between. This CDR3 is 16 amino acids long. CDR3 DNA: TGTGCCAGCAGCTCTAGCAACCTGGGCGGGAGTGAAAAACTGTTTTTT. This codes for CASSSSNLGGSEKLFF.

There are a few counts of this clonotype. The chain has TRBV16 and TRBJ2-3, with D perhaps TRBD1 (5 bases). Germline CDR1 and CDR2: KGHSY and FQNENV. The CDR3 loop spans 16 amino acids. Trimming took off 1 base at V and 1 base at J, with 12 bases between the two ends. CDR3 nucleotide sequence: TGTGCCAGCAGCCAATTCTCAGGACATCGCACAGATACGCAGTATTTT. As protein: CASSQFSGHRTDTQYF.

The sample holds many counts of this clonotype. The gene calls are TRBV15 and TRBJ2-7; tentatively, D is TRBD1 (6 bases). CDR1 and CDR2 from the germline V gene are LNHNV and YYDKDF (reference sequence). There are 14 residues in the CDR3. Trimming pared 3 bases from V and 2 bases from J, leaving 11 bases between. Here the CDR3 reads CATSRDTGPYEQYF. DNA for the CDR3: TGTGCCACCAGCAGGGACACAGGGCCCTACGAGCAGTACTTC.

The V call is TRBV28, the J call TRBJ1-3, with 12 bases fitting TRBD1. CDR1 is MDHEN and CDR2 is SYDVKM in the germline V gene. V was pared by 6 bases and J by 4 bases, with 7 bases of the junction left unmatched. The CDR3 runs 16 residues. DNA of the CDR3: TGTGCCAGCAGCCTCGGGACAGGGGGCGGGGGAAACACCATATATTTT. Its protein product is CASSLGTGGGGNTIYF.

This clonotype appeared a few times. The chain combines TRBV12-3 or TRBV12-4 with TRBJ2-7; D may match TRBD1 or TRBD2 (5 bases each). With 6 bases removed from V and 4 bases from J, the gap between germline ends came to 22 bases. There are 16 residues in the CDR3. The chain's CDR3 is CASRKAGTGSVYEQYF. CDR3 coding DNA: TGTGCCAGCAGGAAGGCCGGGACGGGCTCTGTGTACGAGCAGTACTTC.